Below, 30 T cell receptor beta chains from the same sample are listed, as sequenced in a study of cytotoxic CD8 clonotypes in ibrutinib-treated CLL. TCRdb keeps only in-frame clones here, not all; method: immunoSEQ multiplex PCR. Counted here are about 200,000 clones, roughly 77% occurring once; the ten biggest clones make up about 6%. This specimen was PBMCs, taken after 12 months of ibrutinib treatment. The receptors were gathered from a human donor with chronic lymphocytic leukemia.

The gene calls are TRBV28 and TRBJ2-7, with D possibly matching TRBD1 (7 bases). Trimming took off 6 bases at V and 3 bases at J, with 18 bases between the two ends. The germline gives CDR1 MDHEN, CDR2 SYDVKM. This CDR3 has 15 residues. This chain's CDR3 is CASRRWGAGGYEQYF. The CDR3, as DNA: TGTGCCAGCAGGCGGTGGGGGGCAGGGGGCTACGAGCAGTACTTC.

The chain uses TRBV7-3 and TRBJ1-3; D gene uncertain. Between the trimmed V and J ends, which lost 3 bases and 0 bases, there was a span of 9 bases. Looked up from germline, CDR1 is SGHTA and CDR2 is FQGTGA. This CDR3 has 15 residues. The CDR3 protein is CASSLPRNSGNTIYF. The CDR3 nucleotides are TGTGCCAGCAGCTTGCCCAGGAACTCTGGAAACACCATATATTTT.

The chain employs TRBV20-1 and TRBJ2-7, with unresolved D. CDR1 is DFQATT and CDR2 is SNEGSKA in the germline V gene (reference sequence). The V end lost 5 bases, the J end lost 5 bases, and 7 bases lay between the germline ends. This CDR3 is 10 amino acids long. The CDR3, as DNA: TGCAGTGCTCGAAGGGACGAGCAGTACTTC. Translating gives CSARRDEQYF.

The genes are TRBV7-9 and TRBJ2-7; 8 nucleotides line up with TRBD1. Per germline, CDR1 SEHNR and CDR2 FQNEAQ (reference sequence). CDR3 length: 15 amino acids. With V trimmed by 5 bases and J by 4 bases, 10 bases remained unmatched. The CDR3 loop reads CASSAIPGGSYEQYF. CDR3 sequence (DNA): TGTGCCAGCAGCGCAATTCCAGGGGGCTCTTACGAGCAGTACTTC.

This clone was counted once. The chain recombines TRBV5-3 with TRBJ2-4, with TRBD2 as a possible D gene (6 bases). TRBV5-3 belongs to the ORF category, with a function that is uncertain. The length of the CDR3 is 16 residues. Trimming left V 4 bases short and J 2 bases short, with 16 bases between. Here the CDR3 DNA reads TGTGCCAGAAGCCCGCGGGGAGACGGGACCAAAAACATTCAGTACTTC. Translation gives CARSPRGDGTKNIQYF.

The chain combines TRBV30 with TRBJ1-5, with 8 bases matching TRBD1. V lost 5 bases, J lost 0 bases, and 9 bases stayed unmatched. The CDR3 loop spans 16 amino acids. Germline loops: CDR1 GTSNPN, CDR2 SVGIG (reference sequence). The CDR3 is CAWGTGEHYSNQPQHF. CDR3 sequence (DNA): TGTGCCTGGGGGACAGGCGAACACTATAGCAATCAGCCCCAGCATTTT.

The chain employs TRBV9 and TRBJ2-5, with 8 nucleotides matching TRBD1. From germline, CDR1 is SGDLS and CDR2 YYNGEE. CDR3 length: 15 residues. Losses at the gene ends were 4 bases for V and 5 bases for J; bases not matched to a gene: 10. The CDR3 DNA reads TGTGCCAGCAGCCCCGAGACAGGGGCTCCCGAGACCCAGTACTTC. Protein sequence: CASSPETGAPETQYF.

The V gene is TRBV6-1, the J gene TRBJ1-2, with a possible D match to TRBD1 (5 bases). Germline values: CDR1 MNHNS, CDR2 SASEGT. The CDR3 contains 14 residues. Trimming removed 6 bases at V and 6 bases at J, with 17 bases between. CDR3 sequence reads: CASSARPRDDGYTF. DNA for the CDR3: TGTGCCAGCAGCGCCCGTCCTCGGGACGATGGCTACACCTTC.

The rearrangement uses TRBV29-1 and TRBJ2-3, with D possibly called TRBD1 or TRBD2 (6 bases each). The germline gives CDR1 SQVTM, CDR2 ANQGSEA. V was clipped by 4 bases and J by 9 bases, with 23 bases between them. The CDR3 runs to 15 residues. CDR3 region: CSVGGTGPSGRTQYF. CDR3 sequence (DNA): TGCAGCGTTGGAGGAACAGGGCCCTCGGGGAGGACGCAGTATTTT.

The table lists this clone with a few counts. This sequence joins TRBV27 and TRBJ2-2; perhaps D is TRBD1 or TRBD2 (5 bases each). V shed 3 bases and J shed 7 bases, with 15 bases lying between them. In germline, CDR1 is MNHEY, CDR2 SMNVEV (reference sequence). This CDR3 contains 15 residues. CDR3 bases: TGTGCCAGCAGTTTGCGACTCCTGGGGGTCGGGGAGCTGTTTTTT. Protein product: CASSLRLLGVGELFF.

The rearrangement uses TRBV6-5 and TRBJ2-7; D ambiguous. This CDR3 has 8 residues. The germline V gene has CDR1 MNHEY and CDR2 SVGAGI. The CDR3: CASAKQYF. CDR3 DNA sequence: TGTGCATCCGCCAAGCAGTACTTC.

The V gene is TRBV6-5, the J gene TRBJ1-1, with D perhaps TRBD1 (6 bases). The CDR3 has 14 residues. Germline CDR1 and CDR2: MNHEY and SVGAGI. V lost 0 bases and J lost 5, with 10 bases in between. CDR3 in amino acids: CASSYSRGMTEAFF. CDR3 DNA: TGTGCCAGCAGTTACTCGAGGGGGATGACTGAAGCTTTCTTT.

This chain uses TRBV18 with TRBJ1-1; 9 bases agree with TRBD1. This CDR3 contains 17 residues. Per germline, CDR1 KGHSH and CDR2 LQKENI. V was pared by 1 base and J by 1 base, with 7 bases of the junction left unmatched. The CDR3 DNA follows: TGTGCCAGCTCACCACTCGCACAGGGGGCAGGGAACACTGAAGCTTTCTTT. It specifies CASSPLAQGAGNTEAFF.

The chain carries TRBV18 and TRBJ2-7; D is unclear. CDR1 and CDR2 from the germline V gene are KGHSH and LQKENI. V was shortened by 2 bases and J by 2 bases, with 13 bases between the two germline ends. There are 15 residues in the CDR3. As DNA, the CDR3 is TGTGCCAGCTCACCAGGGTCAACCCCGCCCTACGAGCAGTACTTC. The encoded protein is CASSPGSTPPYEQYF.

This clone was recorded a few times. The CDR3: CASSQDPGTGNGYTF. Here the CDR3 DNA reads TGTGCCAGCAGCCAAGATCCCGGGACAGGGAATGGCTACACCTTC. This rearrangement joins TRBV4-2 to TRBJ1-2; 9 bases align to TRBD1. This CDR3 region has 15 residues. Per germline, CDR1 LGHNA and CDR2 YNFKEQ. V lost 0 bases, J lost 6 bases, and 5 bases stayed unmatched.

The genes are TRBV6-6 and TRBJ1-2, with 9 bases lining up with TRBD1. V was pared by 4 bases and J by 6 bases, with 9 bases of the junction left unmatched. The CDR3 loop spans 15 amino acids. Germline V gene sequence: CDR1 MNHNY, CDR2 SVGAGI (reference sequence). The CDR3 coding sequence is TGTGCCAGCAGTTTCCCGGGACAGGGAATAGATGGCTACACCTTC. This sequence encodes CASSFPGQGIDGYTF.

This clone was recorded a few times. This rearrangement joins TRBV28 to TRBJ2-3; D is possibly TRBD1 or TRBD2 (7 bases each). There are 15 residues in the CDR3. The germline V gene has CDR1 MDHEN and CDR2 SYDVKM. V gave up 6 bases and J gave up 1 base, with 14 bases separating them. CDR3: CASSQGGDGTDTQYF. CDR3 sequence (DNA): TGTGCCAGCAGCCAGGGGGGGGATGGCACAGATACGCAGTATTTT. The whole variable domain, filled in from reference TRBV28 and TRBJ2-3, reads DVKVTQSSRYLVKRTGEKVFLECVQDMDHENMFWYRQDPGLGLRLIYFSYDVKMKEKGDIPEGYSVSREKKERFSLILESASTNQTSMYLCASSQGGDGTDTQYFGPGTRLTVL.

This chain joins TRBV5-1 and TRBJ2-1; D remains unclear. Trimming took off 0 bases at V and 7 bases at J, with 5 bases between the two ends. The germline V gene has CDR1 SGHRS and CDR2 YFSETQ. This CDR3 has 12 amino acids. For the CDR3, the DNA is TGCGCCAGCAGCTTGGATCGGAATGAGCAGTTCTTC. It translates to CASSLDRNEQFF.

The chain carries TRBV2 and TRBJ2-5; 7 bases line up with TRBD1. V shed 11 bases, J shed 4 bases, and the junction held 16 bases outside the gene matches. CDR3 length: 15 amino acids. CDR1 is SNHLY, CDR2 FYNNEI, per germline. The CDR3, as DNA: TGTGCCCTCTCGGGCGGACAGGCCCCTCGAGAGACCCAGTACTTC. This codes for CALSGGQAPRETQYF.

The rearrangement links TRBV30 to TRBJ2-7, with 7 bases lining up with TRBD1. This CDR3 has 16 residues. Germline lookup yields CDR1 GTSNPN and CDR2 SVGIG (reference sequence). J was trimmed by 1 base and V by 4 bases; bases with no gene match: 13. The CDR3 sequence is CAWMLQGNSLSYEQYF. CDR3 coding DNA: TGTGCCTGGATGTTACAGGGGAATTCCCTGTCCTACGAGCAGTACTTC.

As to this clone: In the same sample, other DNA sequences code for this CDR3. The V gene is TRBV30, the J gene TRBJ2-3; D is unclear. The CDR3 consists of 13 residues. Trimming took off 4 bases at V and 1 base at J, with 9 bases between the two ends. Germline loops: CDR1 GTSNPN, CDR2 SVGIG (reference sequence). This chain's CDR3 is CAWTTGGTDTQYF. The CDR3 bases are TGTGCCTGGACCACCGGAGGCACAGATACGCAGTATTTT.

This chain uses TRBV30 with TRBJ1-3, with a tentative D call TRBD1 (5 bases). Trimming pared 1 base from V and 0 bases from J, leaving 13 bases between. Germline lookup yields CDR1 GTSNPN and CDR2 SVGIG (reference sequence). The CDR3 extends over 16 amino acids. CDR3 nucleotide sequence: TGTGCCTGGAGTGGGGCTCTCAGGGACTCTGGAAACACCATATATTTT. This encodes CAWSGALRDSGNTIYF.

The chain combines TRBV13 with TRBJ2-7; 12 bases line up with TRBD2. The germline V gene has CDR1 PRHDT and CDR2 FYEKMQ (reference sequence). CDR3 size: 15 residues. Trimming cost V 0 bases and J 7 bases; bases outside gene matches: 4. The DNA of the CDR3 is TGTGCCAGCAGCTTAGGCCTAGCGGGAGGGAAAGAGCAGTACTTC. It encodes CASSLGLAGGKEQYF.

This chain links TRBV5-5 with TRBJ1-5; D is undetermined. Germline values: CDR1 SGHKS, CDR2 YYEKEE (reference sequence). V lost 1 base and J lost 2, with 13 bases in between. The CDR3 has 16 amino acids. The CDR3 reads CASSLRVGGGNQPQHF. Here the CDR3 DNA reads TGTGCCAGCAGCTTGAGGGTGGGTGGGGGCAATCAGCCCCAGCATTTT. Drawing the rest from reference TRBV5-5 and TRBJ1-5, the complete variable domain is DAGVTQSPTHLIKTRGQQVTLRCSPISGHKSVSWYQQVLGQGPQFIFQYYEKEERGRGNFPDRFSARQFPNYSSELNVNALLLGDSALYLCASSLRVGGGNQPQHFGDGTRLSIL.

This chain connects TRBV5-1 to TRBJ2-1, with D perhaps being TRBD1 or TRBD2 (5 bases each). Germline-derived CDR1 and CDR2 are SGHRS and YFSETQ. Trimming cost V 0 bases and J 6 bases, with 13 bases left between them. The CDR3 consists of 15 residues. Here the CDR3 reads CASSLVWGGGNEQFF. CDR3 DNA sequence: TGCGCCAGCAGCTTGGTGTGGGGCGGAGGCAATGAGCAGTTCTTC.

This chain uses TRBV18 with TRBJ1-5, with 9 bases identical to TRBD1. This CDR3 is built from 15 residues. Germline-derived CDR1 and CDR2 are KGHSH and LQKENI. Trimming took 3 bases from V and 11 from J; bases not matched to a gene: 11. For the CDR3, the DNA is TGTGCCAGCTCACCTTCCCGGACAGGGGTACGGGCCCAGCATTTT. Protein product: CASSPSRTGVRAQHF.

This clone came up once. The chain couples TRBV27 to TRBJ1-3; D is undetermined. Trimming cost V 3 bases and J 0 bases, with 6 bases left between them. The CDR3 loop spans 14 amino acids. Per germline, CDR1 MNHEY and CDR2 SMNVEV (reference sequence). CDR3 amino acids: CASSFRSSGNTIYF. The CDR3 nucleotides are TGTGCCAGCAGTTTCAGAAGCTCTGGAAACACCATATATTTT.

CDR3 DNA: TGTGCCAGCAGTTTGGTTGGGAACACTGAAGCTTTCTTT. Protein: CASSLVGNTEAFF. This rearrangement joins TRBV27 to TRBJ1-1; the D is unclear. The germline V gene encodes CDR1 MNHEY and CDR2 SMNVEV (reference sequence). The ends were cut back, 3 bases at V and 1 base at J, with 6 bases in the middle. The CDR3 covers 13 residues.

This clone was seen only once. V usage is TRBV5-1 and J usage is TRBJ2-1, with 12 bases matching TRBD1. After removal of 8 bases from V and 2 bases from J, the junction contained 2 bases not matched to a gene. The CDR3 is 14 residues long. Germline loops: CDR1 SGHRS, CDR2 YFSETQ. The CDR3 coding sequence is TGCGCCAGTGGGACAGGGGGCGCCTACAATGAGCAGTTCTTC. This encodes CASGTGGAYNEQFF.

The genes are TRBV5-8 and TRBJ2-3, with D possibly being TRBD1 (5 bases). This CDR3 has 14 residues. Germline V gene sequence: CDR1 SGHTS, CDR2 YDEGEE. The V end lost 2 bases, the J end lost 4 bases, and 11 bases lay between the germline ends. The CDR3 region is CASSFHRIADTQYF. The CDR3 region has the DNA TGTGCCAGCAGCTTTCACAGGATTGCAGATACGCAGTATTTT.